A selection of T cell receptor beta chains follows, all from one sample in a study of blood T cell repertoires in COVID-19. Profiling relied on immunoSEQ multiplex PCR, and the TCRdb table lists in-frame clones only, not all of them. Among about 100,000 clones listed, roughly 92% were seen once. What was sequenced was peripheral blood. The receptors were gathered from a man aged 55 to 70 with acute or convalescent COVID-19. CDR3s include the opening cysteine and the closing phenylalanine or tryptophan. Fields, in order: clone size, V gene, J gene, D gene, CDR3 protein, CDR3 DNA. A D gene is named only where the DNA matches it firmly. Not all rows give a size; the values are once, few, many and, for expanded clones, a class.

size: -
V: TRBV5-4
J: TRBJ2-5
D: -
CDR3: CASSLYGREETQYF
DNA: TGTGCCAGCAGCTTGTACGGCAGGGAAGAGACCCAGTACTTC

size: once
V: TRBV11-3
J: TRBJ1-2
D: -
CDR3: CASSLGGARFYGYTF
DNA: TGTGCCAGCAGCTTAGGCGGAGCCCGGTTCTATGGCTACACCTTC

size: -
V: TRBV10-2
J: TRBJ1-1
D: -
CDR3: CASGVYRVTEAFF
DNA: TGCGCCAGCGGGGTTTACAGGGTCACTGAAGCTTTCTTT

size: -
V: TRBV7-3
J: TRBJ2-1
D: TRBD1
CDR3: CASSLGTGGDEQFF
DNA: TGTGCCAGCAGCTTAGGGACAGGGGGTGATGAGCAGTTCTTC

size: once
V: TRBV30
J: TRBJ2-7
D: -
CDR3: CAWSDTGLTGGRAYEQYF
DNA: TGTGCCTGGAGTGACACTGGACTGACAGGCGGACGGGCCTACGAGCAGTACTTC

size: -
V: TRBV18
J: TRBJ1-6
D: -
CDR3: CASSPGGRSNSLLHF
DNA: TGTGCCAGCTCACCAGGGGGCCGTAGTAATTCACTCCTCCACTTT

size: once
V: TRBV28
J: TRBJ1-4
D: TRBD1
CDR3: CASSRWGGQGNEKLFF
DNA: TGTGCCAGCTCTCGCTGGGGGGGACAGGGTAATGAAAAACTGTTTTTT

size: -
V: TRBV27
J: TRBJ1-1
D: -
CDR3: CASSLYRGNRNTEAFF
DNA: TGTGCCAGCAGTTTATACCGGGGAAATAGGAACACTGAAGCTTTCTTT

size: -
V: TRBV4-2
J: TRBJ1-1
D: -
CDR3: CASSQAGGRITEAFF
DNA: TGTGCCAGCAGCCAAGCGGGGGGGCGGATCACTGAAGCTTTCTTT

size: -
V: TRBV6-1
J: TRBJ1-3
D: -
CDR3: CASSEQGSSGNTIYF
DNA: TGTGCCAGCAGTGAACAGGGGAGCTCTGGAAACACCATATATTTT

size: -
V: TRBV7-3
J: TRBJ2-2
D: TRBD2
CDR3: CASSSRTRSNTGELFF
DNA: TGTGCCAGCAGCTCCCGGACTAGGTCGAACACCGGGGAGCTGTTTTTT

size: once
V: TRBV5-5
J: TRBJ2-1
D: -
CDR3: CASSLDTSWGNEQFF
DNA: TGTGCCAGCAGCTTGGATACTAGCTGGGGCAATGAGCAGTTCTTC

size: -
V: TRBV7-9
J: TRBJ2-3
D: -
CDR3: CASSRLTDLYSTDTQYF
DNA: TGTGCCAGCAGCCGACTGACTGACCTCTATAGCACAGATACGCAGTATTTT

size: once
V: TRBV19
J: TRBJ1-4
D: -
CDR3: CASRLTATNEKLFF
DNA: TGTGCCAGTAGGCTGACAGCTACTAATGAAAAACTGTTTTTT

size: -
V: TRBV9
J: TRBJ1-1
D: -
CDR3: CASSVEGTSRTEAFF
DNA: TGTGCCAGCAGCGTAGAGGGGACTTCACGGACTGAAGCTTTCTTT

size: -
V: TRBV2
J: TRBJ1-2
D: TRBD1
CDR3: CASSVTGGGTYGYTF
DNA: TGTGCCAGCAGTGTAACAGGGGGAGGCACGTATGGCTACACCTTC

size: -
V: TRBV4-1
J: TRBJ1-4
D: TRBD1
CDR3: CASSQTGTGSEKLFF
DNA: TGCGCCAGCAGCCAGACCGGGACAGGAAGCGAAAAACTGTTTTTT

size: -
V: TRBV7-6
J: TRBJ1-5
D: TRBD1
CDR3: CASSLAAGGQNQPQHF
DNA: TGTGCCAGCAGCTTAGCGGCAGGGGGCCAAAATCAGCCCCAGCATTTT

size: -
V: TRBV9
J: TRBJ1-5
D: -
CDR3: CASSVGTGANQPQHF
DNA: TGTGCCAGCAGCGTAGGCACAGGCGCTAATCAGCCCCAGCATTTT

size: -
V: TRBV24-1
J: TRBJ2-1
D: -
CDR3: CATSEPTSPNEQFF
DNA: TGTGCCACCAGTGAGCCGACTAGTCCCAATGAGCAGTTCTTC

size: -
V: TRBV19
J: TRBJ1-1
D: -
CDR3: CASSSRRGLNTEAFF
DNA: TGTGCCAGTAGTTCCCGCAGGGGCTTGAACACTGAAGCTTTCTTT

size: -
V: TRBV5-4
J: TRBJ2-3
D: -
CDR3: CASSLDSGSTDTQYF
DNA: TGTGCCAGCAGCTTAGACAGTGGAAGCACAGATACGCAGTATTTT

size: once
V: TRBV5-1
J: TRBJ2-3
D: -
CDR3: CASSLGLVTDTQYF
DNA: TGCGCCAGCAGCTTGGGACTGGTCACAGATACGCAGTATTTT

size: -
V: TRBV5-1
J: TRBJ2-4
D: -
CDR3: CASSLDRVANQYF
DNA: TGCGCCAGCAGCTTGGATCGGGTAGCGAACCAGTACTTC

size: -
V: TRBV4-1
J: TRBJ1-2
D: TRBD1
CDR3: CASSQDRQGAGGYTF
DNA: TGCGCCAGCAGCCAAGATCGACAGGGGGCAGGTGGCTACACCTTC

size: -
V: TRBV5-1
J: TRBJ2-1
D: TRBD1
CDR3: CASSTSGTVTYNEQFF
DNA: TGCGCCAGCAGCACCTCCGGGACAGTCACCTACAATGAGCAGTTCTTC

size: -
V: TRBV19
J: TRBJ2-7
D: TRBD2
CDR3: CASGSQSGLAGGEQYF
DNA: TGTGCCAGTGGGTCGCAGTCGGGACTAGCGGGAGGGGAGCAGTACTTC

size: -
V: TRBV4-1
J: TRBJ2-7
D: TRBD1
CDR3: CASSETGFDEQYF
DNA: TGCGCCAGCAGCGAGACAGGGTTCGACGAGCAGTACTTC